Following are 32 T cell receptor beta chains from one sample sequenced in a study of T cells expressing NK-cell markers. TCRdb re-called the 5' RACE reads, yielding one record per CDR3 amino acid sequence without DNA. This sample's clone table lists under 600,000 distinct CDR3 sequences. Sequences were obtained from blood T cells: a sorted CD56 or NKG2C T cell subset, CD4+ or CD8+ T cells, or bulk PBMC T cells (not recorded which). Every receptor here comes from a woman in her forties or fifties in good health.

V and J are TRBV11-3 and TRBJ2-1; the D gene TCRdb calls, TRBD2, cannot be checked with no DNA. The CDR3 sequence is 18 residues long. Per the germline V gene, CDR1 is SGHNT and CDR2 is YENEEA. Here the CDR3 reads CASSLAGLAGGPYNEQFF.

The CDR3: CASSGSGSQQYF. This chain joins TRBV19 and TRBJ2-7; TCRdb reports TRBD2, a call that lacks DNA to check it against. Germline V gene sequence: CDR1 LNHDA, CDR2 SQIVND (reference sequence). This CDR3 spans 12 amino acids. The full variable domain, completed using reference TRBV19 and TRBJ2-7, is DGGITQSPKYLFRKEGQNVTLSCEQNLNHDAMYWYRQDPGQGLRLIYYSQIVNDFQKGDIAEGYSVSREKKESFPLTVTSAQKNPTAFYLCASSGSGSQQYFGPGTRLTVT.

The V call is TRBV9, the J call TRBJ2-7; absent DNA, TCRdb's TRBD2 call cannot be checked. CDR1 is SGDLS and CDR2 is YYNGEE in the germline V gene. The CDR3 sequence is 16 residues long. The CDR3 reads CASSASTLAVSYEQYF. Together with reference TRBV9 and TRBJ2-7, the CDR3 gives the full variable domain: DSGVTQTPKHLITATGQRVTLRCSPRSGDLSVYWYQQSLDQGLQFLIQYYNGEERAKGNILERFSAQQFPDLHSELNLSSLELGDSALYFCASSASTLAVSYEQYFGPGTRLTVT.

The CDR3 region is CSARALRGGVTDTQYF. The genes are TRBV20-1 and TRBJ2-3; lacking DNA, the TRBD2 call made by TCRdb goes unchecked. CDR3 length: 16 amino acids. Germline V lookup: CDR1 DFQATT, CDR2 SNEGSKA (reference sequence).

V is TRBV18 and J is TRBJ2-1. Germline CDR1 is KGHSH and CDR2 is LQKENI. The CDR3 runs to 15 residues. Here the CDR3 reads CASSPSGRSHNEQFF.

The chain carries TRBV12-3 or TRBV12-4 and TRBJ1-2; TCRdb's D call of TRBD1 is untestable without DNA. This CDR3 spans 15 amino acids. CDR3 residues: CASSFSSQGVYGYTF.

This chain connects TRBV5-1 to TRBJ2-7; checking the TCRdb D call of TRBD2 is not possible without DNA. Germline CDR1 reads SGHRS; CDR2 reads YFSETQ. The length of the CDR3 is 17 residues. CDR3 loop: CASSLASLAGVIREQYF.

This chain connects TRBV20-1 to TRBJ1-1. Germline V gene data show CDR1 as DFQATT and CDR2 as SNEGSKA (reference sequence). This CDR3 is 13 amino acids long. This CDR3 is CRVLGSLDTEAFF.

J is TRBJ2-1 and V is TRBV6-5; without DNA, the TCRdb call of TRBD2 cannot be checked. Germline values: CDR1 MNHEY, CDR2 SVGAGI. The CDR3 sequence is 15 residues long. The CDR3 region is CASTVGLAVENEQFF.

The chain carries TRBV5-1 and TRBJ2-7; no DNA is available, so the TRBD1 call from TCRdb remains unchecked. The CDR3 sequence is 17 residues long. The germline V gene has CDR1 SGHRS and CDR2 YFSETQ. The CDR3 is CASSLVLGGKFSYEQYF. Full variable domain (outside the CDR3, taken from reference TRBV5-1 and TRBJ2-7): KAGVTQTPRYLIKTRGQQVTLSCSPISGHRSVSWYQQTPGQGLQFLFEYFSETQRNKGNFPGRFSGRQFSNSRSEMNVSTLELGDSALYLCASSLVLGGKFSYEQYFGPGTRLTVT.

V and J are TRBV15 and TRBJ2-1; the TCRdb D gene call, TRBD1, has no DNA to confirm it. Germline V gives CDR1 LNHNV, CDR2 YYDKDF (reference sequence). The CDR3 totals 14 residues. The CDR3 loop reads CATSNGQVLNEQFF.

J is TRBJ2-6 and V is TRBV5-1; the D call from TCRdb, TRBD1, cannot be confirmed without DNA. Germline CDR1 SGHRS, CDR2 YFSETQ. CDR3 length: 21 amino acids. The CDR3 region is CASSWFAGEGQATSGANVLTF.

The chain recombines TRBV12-3 or TRBV12-4 with TRBJ2-3; with no DNA, the TCRdb D assignment of TRBD1 cannot be verified. The CDR3 loop spans 15 amino acids. CDR3 sequence: CASSFFGQGTDTQYF.

The chain has TRBV14 and TRBJ2-1; the D gene TCRdb calls, TRBD1, cannot be checked with no DNA. Germline CDR1 SGHDN, CDR2 FVKESK. The CDR3 is 13 amino acids. CDR3 loop: CASSQDQGTPLFF.

The chain uses TRBV24-1 and TRBJ2-3; TCRdb's D gene call, TRBD2, goes unchecked for lack of DNA. Germline V lookup: CDR1 KGHDR, CDR2 SFDVKD. The CDR3 extends over 16 amino acids. This CDR3 reads CATSDPGLQSTDTQYF.

The CDR3 reads CSAGLTNYGYTF. The chain combines TRBV20-1 with TRBJ1-2. Germline V gene lookup returns CDR1 DFQATT and CDR2 SNEGSKA (reference sequence). The CDR3 loop spans 12 amino acids.

The J gene is TRBJ2-1, the V gene TRBV6-1; TCRdb reports TRBD1, a call that lacks DNA to check it against. This CDR3 contains 14 residues. Germline values: CDR1 MNHNS, CDR2 SASEGT. The CDR3 loop reads CASRTGPGHNEQFF.

The V and J genes are TRBV27 and TRBJ2-7; TCRdb proposes TRBD1, but this gene call is untestable without DNA. The CDR3 loop spans 15 amino acids. Germline V gene sequence: CDR1 MNHEY, CDR2 SMNVEV (reference sequence). The CDR3 loop is CASSLFQGFHYEQYF.

The chain recombines TRBV12-3 or TRBV12-4 with TRBJ2-2. The CDR3 runs 12 residues. The CDR3: CASSSLDGELFF.

The rearrangement uses TRBV7-9 and TRBJ2-2. Germline-derived CDR1 and CDR2 are SEHNR and FQNEAQ (reference sequence). The CDR3 covers 14 residues. The CDR3 region is CASCRDPNTGELFF.

V usage is TRBV5-1 and J usage is TRBJ2-3; without DNA, the TCRdb call of TRBD1 cannot be checked. The CDR3 loop spans 17 amino acids. Germline CDR1 reads SGHRS; CDR2 reads YFSETQ. CDR3 sequence: CASSSGQGAINTDTQYF.

CDR3 sequence reads: CSARAGDRIYGYTF. This sequence joins TRBV20-1 and TRBJ1-2; TCRdb selects TRBD1, and the lack of DNA leaves this call unchecked. CDR3 size: 14 residues. Germline CDR1 reads DFQATT; CDR2 reads SNEGSKA (reference sequence).

The chain joins TRBV2 to TRBJ2-7; lacking DNA, the TRBD1 call made by TCRdb goes unchecked. Germline loops: CDR1 SNHLY, CDR2 FYNNEI. The CDR3 covers 14 residues. CDR3: CASSVRDRNNLQYF.

The chain recombines TRBV30 with TRBJ1-1; there is no DNA to check the TCRdb D call of TRBD1. Germline V lookup: CDR1 GTSNPN, CDR2 SVGIG (reference sequence). This CDR3 region has 12 residues. CDR3: CAWRDDRAGSFF.

The chain recombines TRBV12-3 or TRBV12-4 with TRBJ1-1. The CDR3 covers 15 residues. The CDR3 here is CASSLTGFADTEAFF.

The chain joins TRBV24-1 to TRBJ1-2; TCRdb calls TRBD1, which cannot be checked without DNA. Germline CDR1 reads KGHDR; CDR2 reads SFDVKD. CDR3 size: 17 residues. CDR3 protein: CATFGGTGGSNTYGYTF.

The chain recombines TRBV7-9 with TRBJ2-2. This CDR3 has 12 residues. Germline V lookup: CDR1 SEHNR, CDR2 FQNEAQ (reference sequence). The CDR3: CASSIRTEELFF.

V gene TRBV5-6 combines with J gene TRBJ2-2. CDR1 SGHDT and CDR2 YYEEEE come from the germline V gene. The CDR3 extends over 15 amino acids. CDR3 loop: CASSLEESGTGELFF.

The rearrangement links TRBV10-3 to TRBJ1-1. The CDR3 covers 15 residues. Germline V CDR1 and CDR2: ENHRY, SYGVKD. The CDR3 is CAISEADDLNTEAFF.

The chain joins TRBV3-1 to TRBJ2-1; the TRBD2 assignment by TCRdb is unverifiable without DNA. The CDR3 is 16 residues long. CDR1 is LGHDT, CDR2 YNNKEL, per germline (reference sequence). The CDR3 here is CASSRLGSGSYNEQFF.

The chain links TRBV12-3 or TRBV12-4 to TRBJ2-1; TCRdb selects TRBD2, and the lack of DNA leaves this call unchecked. The CDR3 contains 16 residues. The CDR3 loop is CASSSAPGLAYNEQFF.

This sequence joins TRBV10-3 and TRBJ1-5; absent DNA, TCRdb's TRBD1 call cannot be checked. CDR1 ENHRY and CDR2 SYGVKD come from the germline V gene. The CDR3 contains 15 residues. CDR3 in amino acids: CAISLGGLSNQPQHF.